Sequencing of this TCR beta chain was carried out in a study of cytomegalovirus exposure and HLA in healthy donors. Findings of the study overall: Most TCR sequences were rare, but some public TCRs occurred in many donors. Reported results showed that the classifier diagnosed cytomegalovirus status with high specificity and sensitivity.

This clone was counted only a few times. As yet, its antigen is unknown. This PCR relied on a set of 60 Vbeta primers and 13 Jbeta primers. Sequencing used immunoSEQ multiplex PCR; TCRdb keeps in-frame clones, though not all of them. The repertoire holds roughly 100,000 clones, with more than 60% as singletons. Sample: PBMCs. The sequence derives from a woman between 40 and 55 years old in good health and CMV-seropositive.

CDR3 sequence: CASSQELRSGEQFF. DNA for the CDR3: TGCGCCAGCAGCCAAGAATTGCGTTCTGGTGAGCAGTTCTTC. The chain couples TRBV4-1 to TRBJ2-1, with D unresolved. CDR1 is MGHRA, CDR2 YSYEKL, per germline. The V and J ends lost 0 bases and 9 bases respectively, with 12 bases between them. CDR3 length: 14 amino acids.